This TCR beta chain stems from a study of OX40 agonist ivuxolimab in advanced cancers. Study-wide background: Patients receiving dose escalation had hepatocellular carcinoma, melanoma, renal cell or head and neck cancer. A male proportion of about 86% was recorded, with mean age around 55 years and range 23 to 79.

Using immunoSEQ multiplex PCR, the repertoire was profiled, and TCRdb retains in-frame clones only, with some absent. Of more than 80,000 clones listed, less than 95% are singletons. Blood was sampled at baseline, cycle 4 day 1, and cycle 7 day 1. Germline values: CDR1 MGHDK, CDR2 SYGVNS. The V end was cut by 4 bases, the J end by 8 bases, with 11 bases between. The CDR3 loop spans 13 amino acids. This rearrangement joins TRBV25-1 to TRBJ1-4, with D perhaps matching TRBD1 (5 bases). This clonotype was sampled from an adult with an advanced solid tumor such as melanoma, head and neck, liver or kidney cancer. The sequences come from CD4+ or CD8+ T cells sorted from blood, collected in a trial of the OX40 agonist ivuxolimab. For the CDR3, the DNA is TGTGCCAGCAGTGGAACAGGTGAAGAAAAACTGTTTTTT. This sequence encodes CASSGTGEEKLFF.